These 20 T cell receptor beta chains share one sample of origin, sequenced in a study of blood T cell repertoires in COVID-19. Here immunoSEQ multiplex PCR was the method, and the copy in TCRdb shows in-frame clones only, minus some. The profile covers over 200,000 clones, with approximately 87% appearing a single time and over 3% taken by the ten largest. The sample taken for sequencing was PBMCs or T cells enriched from blood (not recorded which). Receptors were obtained from a woman aged 45-65 years in a cohort exposed to, infected with or recovered from COVID-19 (not recorded which).

This chain links TRBV5-5 with TRBJ2-7; D possibly corresponds to TRBD1 (6 bases). V shed 1 base and J shed 0 bases, with 14 bases lying between them. Per the germline V gene, CDR1 is SGHKS and CDR2 is YYEKEE (reference sequence). The CDR3 length is 16 residues. CDR3 region: CASSLQGPKSSYEQYF. CDR3 DNA sequence: TGTGCCAGCAGCTTGCAGGGGCCCAAGAGCTCCTACGAGCAGTACTTC.

The chain couples TRBV30 to TRBJ2-3; 10 bases match TRBD2. This CDR3 has 14 amino acids. Germline lookup yields CDR1 GTSNPN and CDR2 SVGIG (reference sequence). J lost 4 bases, V lost 2 bases, and 3 bases had no gene match. The CDR3, as DNA: TGTGCCTGGAGTAGCGGGGGGGGTTCAGATACGCAGTATTTT. Its translation is CAWSSGGGSDTQYF. Full variable domain (remainder filled in from reference TRBV30 and TRBJ2-3): SQTIHQWPATLVQPVGSPLSLECTVEGTSNPNLYWYRQAAGRGLQLLFYSVGIGQISSEVPQNLSASRPQDRQFILSSKKLLLSDSGFYLCAWSSGGGSDTQYFGPGTRLTVL.

The chain recombines TRBV28 with TRBJ1-5, with 7 bases matching TRBD1. J gave up 3 bases and V 6 bases, and 8 bases lay outside the gene matches. This CDR3 region has 15 residues. The V gene's germline CDR1 is MDHEN and CDR2 SYDVKM. The CDR3 loop is CASRSQGTINQPQHF. Here the CDR3 DNA reads TGTGCCAGCAGATCACAGGGGACAATCAATCAGCCCCAGCATTTT.

The chain is built from TRBV3-1 (or the pseudogene TRBV3-2) and TRBJ1-3; 7 positions match TRBD1. The CDR3 totals 15 residues. Germline loops: CDR1 LGHDT, CDR2 YNNKEL (reference sequence). V lost 1 base and J lost 0; bases outside the gene matches: 0. The CDR3 DNA reads TGTGCCAGCAGCCAAGCAGGGGGCTCTGGAAACACCATATATTTT. Its protein product is CASSQAGGSGNTIYF.

V usage is TRBV18 and J usage is TRBJ1-2; a weak D match, TRBD1 (5 bases). The germline CDR1 and CDR2 sequences are KGHSH and LQKENI. Trimming left V 2 bases short and J 7 bases short, with 14 bases between. The length of the CDR3 is 14 residues. The CDR3 loop reads CASSPDSRYSGYTF. The CDR3 DNA reads as TGTGCCAGCTCACCAGACAGTCGGTACAGTGGCTACACCTTC.

This chain joins TRBV6-6 and TRBJ1-5; D is possibly TRBD1 (6 bases). Trimming removed 4 bases at V and 2 bases at J, with 6 bases between. The CDR3 sequence is 13 residues long. The germline V gene has CDR1 MNHNY and CDR2 SVGAGI (reference sequence). As DNA, the CDR3 is TGTGCCAGCAGTTCAGGGGGCAATCAGCCCCAGCATTTT. Translating it yields CASSSGGNQPQHF.

V and J are TRBV7-2 and TRBJ1-1; TRBD1 might be the D (5 bases). The V gene lost 3 bases and the J gene lost 1 base, with 15 bases spanning the gap. This CDR3 region has 16 residues. Germline V gene sequence: CDR1 SGHTA, CDR2 FQGNSA. The CDR3 reads CASSFVGQGKNTEAFF. The DNA of the CDR3 is TGTGCCAGCAGCTTCGTAGGGCAGGGCAAGAACACTGAAGCTTTCTTT.

The V gene is TRBV4-1, the J gene TRBJ2-3, with 11 bases identical to TRBD1. This CDR3 has 13 residues. Germline-derived CDR1 and CDR2 are MGHRA and YSYEKL. The V and J ends lost 1 base and 10 bases, in that order; junction bases with no gene match: 1. The CDR3 DNA follows: TGCGCCAGCAGCCAAGTGGACAGGGGGCCGCAGTATTTT. This codes for CASSQVDRGPQYF.

This chain connects TRBV7-9 to TRBJ2-3, with 11 positions matching TRBD1. This CDR3 has 15 residues. Germline V gene lookup returns CDR1 SEHNR and CDR2 FQNEAQ (reference sequence). V was pared by 4 bases and J by 6 bases, with 6 bases of the junction left unmatched. The CDR3, as DNA: TGTGCCAGCAGCTACCGGACAGGGGGCGTTGATACGCAGTATTTT. Encoded protein: CASSYRTGGVDTQYF.

The V gene is TRBV6-1, the J gene TRBJ2-5; TRBD2 aligns across 10 bases. Trimming removed 2 bases from V and 7 bases from J; junction bases left unmatched: 7. The germline gives CDR1 MNHNS, CDR2 SASEGT. This CDR3 is 15 amino acids long. The CDR3 DNA sequence: TGTGCCAGCAGTGAAATAAGCGGGGGGGCGTGGACCCAGTACTTC. Translation gives CASSEISGGAWTQYF.

The chain employs TRBV3-1 (or the pseudogene TRBV3-2) and TRBJ1-1, with D maybe TRBD1 (5 bases). Between the trimmed V and J ends, which lost 4 bases and 3 bases, there was a span of 9 bases. Germline V lookup: CDR1 LGHDT, CDR2 YNNKEL (reference sequence). This CDR3 has 13 amino acids. The CDR3 reads CASSLQGHTEAFF. CDR3 nucleotide sequence: TGTGCCAGCAGCCTTCAGGGCCACACTGAAGCTTTCTTT.

The chain couples TRBV6-1 to TRBJ2-7; D is possibly TRBD1 (5 bases). V lost 2 bases and J 2 bases, leaving 10 bases between the germline ends. Germline CDR1 reads MNHNS; CDR2 reads SASEGT. This CDR3 spans 14 amino acids. The chain's CDR3 is CASSEFAGPYEQYF. CDR3 nucleotide sequence: TGTGCCAGCAGTGAATTTGCAGGGCCCTACGAGCAGTACTTC.

The genes are TRBV7-2 and TRBJ2-1; 7 positions agree with TRBD2. From germline, CDR1 is SGHTA and CDR2 FQGNSA. V was clipped by 3 bases and J by 4 bases; unmatched bases: 3. The length of the CDR3 is 14 residues. The CDR3 region has the DNA TGTGCCAGCAGCTTCCGGGGGGTTTACAATGAGCAGTTCTTC. It specifies CASSFRGVYNEQFF.

This clone showed up just once. The chain links TRBV3-1 (or the pseudogene TRBV3-2) to TRBJ1-5; D call uncertain. V was shortened by 2 bases and J by 7 bases, with 12 bases between the two germline ends. This CDR3 is built from 14 residues. CDR1 LGHDT and CDR2 YNNKEL come from the germline V gene (reference sequence). This chain's CDR3 is CASSQSVSGQPQHF. CDR3 sequence (DNA): TGTGCCAGCAGCCAATCCGTAAGCGGACAGCCCCAGCATTTT.

This clone has only one observation. This rearrangement joins TRBV18 to TRBJ2-3; 7 bases align to TRBD1. The germline CDR1 and CDR2 sequences are KGHSH and LQKENI. The CDR3 is 15 residues long. V lost 3 bases to trimming and J lost 2 bases; unmatched junction nucleotides: 5. CDR3 bases: TGTGCCAGCTCACCCCGAGGGACAGCCACAGATACGCAGTATTTT. Its translation is CASSPRGTATDTQYF.

J is TRBJ1-1 and V is TRBV10-3, with D hard to call. V shed 2 bases and J shed 0 bases, with 10 bases lying between them. CDR3 length: 15 residues. From germline, CDR1 is ENHRY and CDR2 SYGVKD. The CDR3 sequence is CAISEQVSMNTEAFF. The DNA for the CDR3 is TGTGCCATCAGTGAGCAGGTCAGCATGAACACTGAAGCTTTCTTT.

V and J are TRBV9 and TRBJ2-3; D perhaps matches TRBD1 (5 bases). Germline CDR1 reads SGDLS; CDR2 reads YYNGEE. V lost 4 bases and J lost 4, with 13 bases in between. The CDR3 contains 14 residues. The CDR3 bases are TGTGCCAGCAGCCAACAGGTGGGGTCAGATACGCAGTATTTT. Translating it yields CASSQQVGSDTQYF.

The chain couples TRBV2 to TRBJ1-5; D not certain. Germline CDR1 SNHLY, CDR2 FYNNEI. V lost 7 bases to trimming and J lost 9 bases, with 19 bases between them. CDR3 length: 14 amino acids. CDR3 bases: TGTGCCAGCAAAACGAGAGACTCGGAGGCGCCCCAGCATTTT. Its translation: CASKTRDSEAPQHF.

V is TRBV27 and J is TRBJ2-1; a weak D match, TRBD1 (6 bases). Germline values: CDR1 MNHEY, CDR2 SMNVEV (reference sequence). V was trimmed by 6 bases and J by 10 bases, leaving 13 bases between them. This CDR3 is 12 amino acids long. CDR3 in amino acids: CASSQGRGEQFF. CDR3 sequence (DNA): TGTGCCAGCAGCCAGGGGCGTGGGGAGCAGTTCTTC.

The count of this clone is one. This chain connects TRBV5-8 to TRBJ1-4, with no clear D. This CDR3 comprises 18 residues. Germline CDR1 is SGHTS and CDR2 is YDEGEE. Deletions cut 6 bases from V and 0 bases from J, with 21 bases between. The chain's CDR3 is CASTRSGTGIATNEKLFF. Here the CDR3 DNA reads TGTGCCAGCACCCGTAGTGGCACGGGGATTGCAACTAATGAAAAACTGTTTTTT.